Sequencing of this TCR beta chain was carried out in a study of cytomegalovirus exposure and HLA in healthy donors. Study findings and constraints: There were a few CMV-associated chains whose specificity for CMV antigens was confirmed in vitro.

Assay used: immunoSEQ multiplex PCR; TCRdb lists only in-frame clones, some missing. The sample contains about 200,000 clones, 70% to 85% of which appear only once. The table lists this clone with a few counts. Its specificity is unknown. This sequence originates from a woman in her twenties or thirties in good health and CMV-seropositive. The sequencing input was PBMCs.

The CDR3 is CASSPLGQQGVSKNIQYF. In nucleotides, the CDR3 is TGTGCCAGCTCACCACTGGGACAGCAGGGAGTATCCAAAAACATTCAGTACTTC. The chain recombines TRBV18 with TRBJ2-4; TRBD1 agrees at 7 bases. This CDR3 is built from 18 residues. Germline CDR1 KGHSH, CDR2 LQKENI. J gave up 2 bases and V 1 base, and 11 bases lay outside the gene matches.